This TCR beta chain came from a study of T cells in Graves' hyperthyroidism and ophthalmopathy. Cells are PBMCs isolated from 10 ml of fresh blood. TCR beta CDR3 sequences were amplified from RNA transcripts. With the HTBI primer set, the TCR CDR3 went through a first round of RT-PCR. TCRdb re-derived calls from the multiplex PCR reads in MiXCR, one entry per CDR3 protein. This table has 800,000 or so distinct CDR3 sequences, 38% appearing once. At least ten counts were recorded for this clonotype. The TCR sequence derives from a man in his late teens or twenties with Graves' hyperthyroidism. The sequencing input was blood.

CDR3 loop: CSVRRELNQPQHF. The CDR3 DNA sequence: TGCAGCGTTCGCAGGGAACTCAATCAGCCCCAGCATTTT. The gene calls are TRBV29-1 and TRBJ1-5; perhaps TRBD1 as D (5 bases). Germline V lookup: CDR1 SQVTM, CDR2 ANQGSEA. Deletions cut 5 bases from V and 3 bases from J, with 11 bases between. This CDR3 is 13 amino acids long.